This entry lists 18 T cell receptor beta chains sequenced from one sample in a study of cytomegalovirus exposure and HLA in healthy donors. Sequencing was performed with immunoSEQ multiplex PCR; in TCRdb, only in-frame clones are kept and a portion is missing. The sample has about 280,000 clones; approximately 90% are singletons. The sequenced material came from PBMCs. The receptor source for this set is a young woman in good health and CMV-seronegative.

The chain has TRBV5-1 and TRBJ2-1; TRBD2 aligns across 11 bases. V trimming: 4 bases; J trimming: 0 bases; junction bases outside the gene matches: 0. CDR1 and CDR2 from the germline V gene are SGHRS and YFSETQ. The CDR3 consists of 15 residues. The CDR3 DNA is TGCGCCAGCAGCACTAGCGGGAGCTCCTACAATGAGCAGTTCTTC. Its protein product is CASSTSGSSYNEQFF.

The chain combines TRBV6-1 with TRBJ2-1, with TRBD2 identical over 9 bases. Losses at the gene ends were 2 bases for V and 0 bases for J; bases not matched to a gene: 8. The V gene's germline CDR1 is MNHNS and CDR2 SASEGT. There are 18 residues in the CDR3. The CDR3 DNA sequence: TGTGCCAGCAGTGAACTTGTTAGCGGGAGCAGCTCCTACAATGAGCAGTTCTTC. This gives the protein CASSELVSGSSSYNEQFF.

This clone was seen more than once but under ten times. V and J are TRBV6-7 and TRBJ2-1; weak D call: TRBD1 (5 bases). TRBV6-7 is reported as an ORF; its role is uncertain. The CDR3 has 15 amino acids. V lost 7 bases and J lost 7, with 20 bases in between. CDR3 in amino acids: CASTKNRTPVNEQFF. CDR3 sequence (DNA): TGTGCCAGCACCAAAAACAGGACCCCCGTGAATGAGCAGTTCTTC.

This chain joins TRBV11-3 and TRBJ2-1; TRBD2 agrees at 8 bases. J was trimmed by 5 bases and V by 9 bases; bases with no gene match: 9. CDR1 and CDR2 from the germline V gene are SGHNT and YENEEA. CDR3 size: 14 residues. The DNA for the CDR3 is TGTGCCAGTAGCGGCAGCGGGAGCCACAATGAGCAGTTCTTC. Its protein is CASSGSGSHNEQFF.

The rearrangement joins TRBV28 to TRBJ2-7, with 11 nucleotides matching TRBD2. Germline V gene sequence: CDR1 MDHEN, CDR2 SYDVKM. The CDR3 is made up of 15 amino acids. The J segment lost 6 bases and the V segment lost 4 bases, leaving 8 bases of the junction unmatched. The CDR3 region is CASSSTLAGVGEQYF. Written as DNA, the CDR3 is TGTGCCAGCAGTTCGACACTAGCGGGAGTCGGCGAGCAGTACTTC.

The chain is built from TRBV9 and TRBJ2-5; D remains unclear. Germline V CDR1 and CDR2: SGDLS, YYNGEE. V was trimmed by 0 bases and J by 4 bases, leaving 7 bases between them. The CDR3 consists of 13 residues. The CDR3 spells CASSVGSGETQYF. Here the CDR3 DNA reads TGTGCCAGCAGCGTAGGATCAGGAGAGACCCAGTACTTC. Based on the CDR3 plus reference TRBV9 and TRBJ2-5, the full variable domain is DSGVTQTPKHLITATGQRVTLRCSPRSGDLSVYWYQQSLDQGLQFLIQYYNGEERAKGNILERFSAQQFPDLHSELNLSSLELGDSALYFCASSVGSGETQYFGPGTRLLVL.

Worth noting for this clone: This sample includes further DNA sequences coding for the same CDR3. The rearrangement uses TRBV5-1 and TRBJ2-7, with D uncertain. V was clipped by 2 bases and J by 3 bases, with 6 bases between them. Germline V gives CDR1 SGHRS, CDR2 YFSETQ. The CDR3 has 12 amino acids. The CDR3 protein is CASSFTGYEQYF. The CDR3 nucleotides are TGCGCCAGCAGCTTTACGGGCTACGAGCAGTACTTC.

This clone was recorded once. CDR3 nucleotide sequence: TGTGCCAGAAGCTTGGATGAGACCGGGACTAGCGCGTACAATGAGCAGTTCTTC. Its protein product is CARSLDETGTSAYNEQFF. This sequence joins TRBV5-3 and TRBJ2-1, with 10 bases fitting TRBD2. TRBV5-3 qualifies as an ORF whose function is uncertain. The CDR3 is 18 amino acids. V dropped 0 bases and J dropped 4; count of bases not matched to a gene: 10.

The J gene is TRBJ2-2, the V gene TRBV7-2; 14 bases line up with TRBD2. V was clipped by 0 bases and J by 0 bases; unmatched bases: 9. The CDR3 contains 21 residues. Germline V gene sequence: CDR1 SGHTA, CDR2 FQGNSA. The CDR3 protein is CASSLAFPGLAGAANTGELFF. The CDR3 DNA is TGTGCCAGCAGCTTAGCCTTCCCGGGACTAGCGGGAGCTGCGAACACCGGGGAGCTGTTTTTT.

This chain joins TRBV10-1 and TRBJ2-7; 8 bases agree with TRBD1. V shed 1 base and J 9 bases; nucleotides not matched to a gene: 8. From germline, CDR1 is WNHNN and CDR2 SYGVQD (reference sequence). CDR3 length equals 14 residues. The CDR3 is CASSEYRTGYRQYF. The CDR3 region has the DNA TGCGCCAGCAGTGAGTATCGGACAGGGTATCGGCAGTACTTC.

The CDR3 reads CASIPGGQETQYF. CDR3 sequence (DNA): TGTGCCAGCATACCAGGGGGACAAGAGACCCAGTACTTC. The V gene is TRBV28, the J gene TRBJ2-5; 7 nucleotides line up with TRBD1. The length of the CDR3 is 13 residues. Germline values: CDR1 MDHEN, CDR2 SYDVKM. Trimming took 7 bases from V and 2 from J; bases not matched to a gene: 4.

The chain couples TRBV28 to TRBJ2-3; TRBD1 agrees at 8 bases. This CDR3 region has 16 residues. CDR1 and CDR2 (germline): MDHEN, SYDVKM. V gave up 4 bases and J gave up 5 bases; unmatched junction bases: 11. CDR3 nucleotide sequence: TGTGCCAGCAGTTCTGACCAGGGGGCAAGGGGAGATACGCAGTATTTT. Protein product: CASSSDQGARGDTQYF.

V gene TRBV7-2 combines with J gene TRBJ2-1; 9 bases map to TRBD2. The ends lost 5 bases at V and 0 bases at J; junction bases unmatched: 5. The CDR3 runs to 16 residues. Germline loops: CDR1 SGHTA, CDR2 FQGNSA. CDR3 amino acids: CASSPGLASSYNEQFF. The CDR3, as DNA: TGTGCCAGCAGCCCAGGACTAGCGAGCTCCTACAATGAGCAGTTCTTC.

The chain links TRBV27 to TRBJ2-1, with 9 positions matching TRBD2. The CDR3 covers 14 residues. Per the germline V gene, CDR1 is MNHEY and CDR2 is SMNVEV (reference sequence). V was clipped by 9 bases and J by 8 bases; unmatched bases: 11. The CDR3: CASRLAEQPYEQFF. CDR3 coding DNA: TGTGCCAGTCGACTAGCGGAACAACCGTATGAGCAGTTCTTC.

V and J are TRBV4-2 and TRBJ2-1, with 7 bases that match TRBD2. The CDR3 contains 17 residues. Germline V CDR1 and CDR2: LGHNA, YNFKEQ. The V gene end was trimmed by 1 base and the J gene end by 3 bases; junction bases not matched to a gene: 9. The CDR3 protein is CASSQAASGLNYNEQFF. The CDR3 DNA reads TGTGCCAGCAGCCAAGCGGCTAGCGGCCTCAACTACAATGAGCAGTTCTTC.

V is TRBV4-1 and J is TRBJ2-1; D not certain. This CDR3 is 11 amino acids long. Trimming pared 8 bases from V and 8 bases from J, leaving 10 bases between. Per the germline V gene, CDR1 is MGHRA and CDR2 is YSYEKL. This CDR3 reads CASLYRDEQFF. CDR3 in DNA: TGCGCCAGCCTTTACCGCGATGAGCAGTTCTTC.

The CDR3 protein is CASSRGGLNTEAFF. The DNA for the CDR3 is TGTGCCAGCAGCCGAGGGGGCCTGAACACTGAAGCTTTCTTT. This rearrangement joins TRBV28 to TRBJ1-1; 7 bases are a match to TRBD1. This CDR3 contains 14 residues. Unmatched junction bases numbered 4, after V lost 6 bases and J lost 0 bases. Germline loops: CDR1 MDHEN, CDR2 SYDVKM.

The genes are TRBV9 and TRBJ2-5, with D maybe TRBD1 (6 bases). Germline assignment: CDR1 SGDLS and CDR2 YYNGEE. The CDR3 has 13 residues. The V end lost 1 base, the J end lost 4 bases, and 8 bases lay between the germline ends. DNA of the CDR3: TGTGCCAGCAGCGTAACAGGGACAGAGACCCAGTACTTC. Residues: CASSVTGTETQYF.